This entry lists 28 T cell receptor beta chains sequenced from one sample in a study of identical twins. Via MiXCR, TCRdb re-called the 5' RACE reads, giving one row per CDR3 protein. The sample records about 690,000 distinct CDR3 sequences, around 6% being singletons. Sequencing used naive T cells sorted from blood. These receptor sequences come from a man aged 18 to 29 in good health.

This clonotype was observed at least ten times. V gene TRBV29-1 combines with J gene TRBJ2-2; 8 bases are shared with TRBD1. The CDR3 contains 13 residues. The germline gives CDR1 SQVTM, CDR2 ANQGSEA. The ends lost 7 bases at V and 5 bases at J; junction bases unmatched: 6. As DNA, the CDR3 is TGCAGCGGCAGGGGGCTCTGGACCGGGGAGCTGTTTTTT. This gives the protein CSGRGLWTGELFF.

This clonotype was recorded many times. The chain links TRBV12-3 or TRBV12-4 to TRBJ2-4; D remains unclear. V lost 4 bases and J 8 bases, leaving 6 bases between the germline ends. The CDR3 runs 11 residues. Here the CDR3 DNA reads TGTGCCAGCAGTTCAAGGGACATTCAGTACTTC. Amino acids: CASSSRDIQYF.

J is TRBJ1-5 and V is TRBV5-1; D might be TRBD1 (5 bases). Germline CDR1 and CDR2: SGHRS and YFSETQ. CDR3 length: 16 amino acids. V was trimmed by 2 bases and J by 3 bases, leaving 15 bases between them. The CDR3 sequence: CASSLIPRDLNQPQHF. The CDR3 nucleotides read TGCGCCAGCAGCTTAATCCCCAGGGACCTCAATCAGCCCCAGCATTTT.

This clonotype appeared many times. V gene TRBV29-1 combines with J gene TRBJ2-3; 7 nucleotides match TRBD2. The CDR3 loop spans 15 amino acids. CDR1 and CDR2 from the germline V gene are SQVTM and ANQGSEA. Losses at the gene ends were 6 bases for V and 6 bases for J; bases not matched to a gene: 15. The CDR3 DNA sequence: TGCAGCGTCAACCCTATGGGAGGGTATGGTGATACGCAGTATTTT. It yields the protein CSVNPMGGYGDTQYF.

The genes are TRBV9 and TRBJ2-7; 9 bases are shared with TRBD2. Germline V lookup: CDR1 SGDLS, CDR2 YYNGEE. The CDR3 totals 15 residues. J gave up 6 bases and V 0 bases, and 7 bases lay outside the gene matches. The CDR3 region is CASSVGGGGGSEQYF. Written as DNA, the CDR3 is TGTGCCAGCAGCGTAGGGGGCGGGGGGGGCTCCGAGCAGTACTTC.

Only a few counts were recorded for this clonotype. The chain has TRBV6-5 and TRBJ2-3; 10 bases match TRBD1. The CDR3 consists of 16 residues. After removal of 4 bases from V and 0 bases from J, the junction contained 4 bases not matched to a gene. The germline V gene encodes CDR1 MNHEY and CDR2 SVGAGI. The CDR3 DNA reads as TGTGCCAGCAGTTGGGGACAGGGGCCTAGCACAGATACGCAGTATTTT. As protein: CASSWGQGPSTDTQYF.

This clonotype was seen a few times. The rearrangement joins TRBV5-8 to TRBJ2-7; the D gene is possibly TRBD1 (5 bases). The germline V gene has CDR1 SGHTS and CDR2 YDEGEE. The CDR3 has 17 amino acids. Trimming stripped 2 bases from V and 4 bases from J, with 22 bases between. For the CDR3, the DNA is TGTGCCAGCAGCTTCCAGGGAAGGGCCACAACTCTTTACGAGCAGTACTTC. This codes for CASSFQGRATTLYEQYF.

This clonotype was counted between two and nine times. The J gene is TRBJ1-1, the V gene TRBV29-1, with D possibly matching TRBD1 (6 bases). With 6 bases removed from V and 0 bases from J, the gap between germline ends came to 8 bases. Germline V gene sequence: CDR1 SQVTM, CDR2 ANQGSEA. The CDR3 has 12 residues. CDR3 sequence: CSVGTLNTEAFF. The CDR3 nucleotides are TGCAGCGTCGGGACATTGAACACTGAAGCTTTCTTT.

This clonotype has at least ten counts. V usage is TRBV24-1 and J usage is TRBJ1-5; D is unresolved. Germline CDR1 KGHDR, CDR2 SFDVKD. The V end was cut by 3 bases, the J end by 3 bases, with 5 bases between. This CDR3 is 13 amino acids long. CDR3 nucleotides: TGTGCCACCAGTGATCCACCCAATCAGCCCCAGCATTTT. Protein sequence: CATSDPPNQPQHF.

This clonotype was seen ten or more times. The V gene is TRBV7-9, the J gene TRBJ2-7; D is possibly TRBD1 (6 bases). The CDR3 consists of 13 residues. Germline V gives CDR1 SEHNR, CDR2 FQNEAQ (reference sequence). Trimming left V 3 bases short and J 2 bases short, with 8 bases between. The CDR3 sequence is CASSFGTPYEQYF. The CDR3 DNA sequence: TGTGCCAGCAGCTTCGGGACACCCTACGAGCAGTACTTC. Using reference TRBV7-9 and TRBJ2-7 for the parts outside the CDR3, the full variable domain is DTGVSQNPRHKITKRGQNVTFRCDPISEHNRLYWYRQTLGQGPEFLTYFQNEAQLEKSRLLSDRFSAERPKGSFSTLEIQRTEQGDSAMYLCASSFGTPYEQYFGPGTRLTVT.

This chain joins TRBV4-1 and TRBJ2-5; D not resolved. CDR3 size: 16 residues. Trimming stripped 0 bases from V and 2 bases from J, with 13 bases between. Germline V lookup: CDR1 MGHRA, CDR2 YSYEKL. The CDR3: CASSQEGEVPQETQYF. CDR3 DNA: TGCGCCAGCAGCCAAGAAGGCGAAGTTCCGCAAGAGACCCAGTACTTC.

The rearrangement joins TRBV11-2 to TRBJ1-1, with D possibly TRBD1 on 5 matching bases. Trimming took off 8 bases at V and 3 bases at J, with 13 bases between the two ends. Germline CDR1 SGHAT, CDR2 FQNNGV. The CDR3 length is 13 residues. This CDR3 is CASRDEGDTEAFF. The CDR3, as DNA: TGTGCCAGCCGGGACGAGGGTGACACTGAAGCTTTCTTT.

This clonotype was seen at least ten times. The V gene is TRBV27, the J gene TRBJ2-4; tentatively, D is TRBD1 (6 bases). The V end was cut by 6 bases, the J end by 3 bases, with 9 bases between. In germline, CDR1 is MNHEY, CDR2 SMNVEV (reference sequence). This CDR3 region has 13 residues. CDR3: CASSPRGKNIQYF. In DNA, the CDR3 is TGTGCCAGCAGCCCCAGGGGCAAAAACATTCAGTACTTC.

The table lists this clonotype with many counts. The chain joins TRBV20-1 to TRBJ2-7; the D gene is possibly TRBD1 (6 bases). This CDR3 spans 13 amino acids. The V gene lost 5 bases and the J gene lost 5 bases, with 16 bases spanning the gap. Germline CDR1 reads DFQATT; CDR2 reads SNEGSKA (reference sequence). In DNA form, the CDR3 reads TGCAGTGCTTATACAGGGAAGGGCGACGAGCAGTACTTC. Its protein product is CSAYTGKGDEQYF.

This chain connects TRBV11-2 to TRBJ1-1, with unresolved D. The CDR3 runs 15 residues. Trimming took off 3 bases at V and 0 bases at J, with 11 bases between the two ends. Germline values: CDR1 SGHAT, CDR2 FQNNGV. The CDR3 loop is CASSFDGTLNTEAFF. As DNA, the CDR3 is TGTGCCAGCAGCTTTGACGGCACACTGAACACTGAAGCTTTCTTT.

There are a few counts of this clonotype. This sequence joins TRBV6-2 or TRBV6-3 and TRBJ2-7, with D possibly being TRBD2 (5 bases). The CDR3 is made up of 18 amino acids. Germline V CDR1 and CDR2: MNHEY, SVGEGT. Trimming took 4 bases from V and 4 from J, leaving 26 bases between them. CDR3 sequence: CASSSPTWEPPRVYEQYF. CDR3 DNA: TGTGCCAGCAGTTCCCCAACGTGGGAGCCCCCTCGAGTTTACGAGCAGTACTTC.

This clonotype was detected ten times or more. The chain joins TRBV12-3 or TRBV12-4 to TRBJ2-5; D gene unclear. The CDR3 has 14 residues. V gave up 6 bases and J gave up 2 bases, with 13 bases separating them. This chain's CDR3 is CASSKTVQQETQYF. The CDR3 DNA is TGTGCCAGCAGCAAAACGGTACAGCAAGAGACCCAGTACTTC.

This clonotype has more than one count but fewer than ten. This chain connects TRBV4-2 to TRBJ2-1; D remains ambiguous. Germline assignment: CDR1 LGHNA and CDR2 YNFKEQ. V was trimmed by 0 bases and J by 9 bases, leaving 12 bases between them. CDR3 length: 14 residues. The CDR3 loop reads CASSQDSKTTEQFF. Written as DNA, the CDR3 is TGTGCCAGCAGCCAAGATTCAAAGACCACTGAGCAGTTCTTC.

This chain's CDR3 is CASSPGRNQETQYF. DNA for the CDR3: TGTGCCAGCAGTCCGGGACGGAACCAAGAGACCCAGTACTTC. The gene calls are TRBV5-5 and TRBJ2-5; D is possibly TRBD1 or TRBD2 (5 bases each). There are 14 residues in the CDR3. In germline, CDR1 is SGHKS, CDR2 YYEKEE (reference sequence). Trimming removed 5 bases at V and 0 bases at J, with 11 bases between.

This clonotype was counted only a few times. This chain uses TRBV7-2 with TRBJ2-7; D assignment may be TRBD1 or TRBD2 (5 bases each). This CDR3 contains 15 residues. The germline CDR1 and CDR2 sequences are SGHTA and FQGNSA. Trimming left V 6 bases short and J 1 base short, with 16 bases between. CDR3 loop: CASRLGVDPSYEQYF. In DNA, the CDR3 is TGTGCCAGCAGATTGGGGGTTGACCCGTCCTACGAGCAGTACTTC.

The chain employs TRBV10-3 and TRBJ1-1; maybe TRBD1 (5 bases). With 7 bases removed from V and 3 bases from J, the gap between germline ends came to 15 bases. The CDR3 covers 14 residues. The germline CDR1 and CDR2 sequences are ENHRY and SYGVKD. CDR3 sequence (DNA): TGTGCCATCACTGAAAACCAGGGTTACACTGAAGCTTTCTTT. Translating it yields CAITENQGYTEAFF.

This clonotype was seen repeatedly, ten times or more. The CDR3 DNA is TGCGCCAGCAGCGTGAGAAGACAGTCTTACGAGCAGTACTTC. Translation gives CASSVRRQSYEQYF. The chain joins TRBV5-1 to TRBJ2-7; weak D call: TRBD1 (5 bases). CDR3 length: 14 residues. Germline V lookup: CDR1 SGHRS, CDR2 YFSETQ. V lost 4 bases, J lost 4 bases, and 15 bases lay in between.

There are many counts of this clonotype. The gene calls are TRBV29-1 and TRBJ1-2; no reliable D call. This CDR3 has 11 residues. V was clipped by 6 bases and J by 3 bases, with 8 bases between them. Germline V gives CDR1 SQVTM, CDR2 ANQGSEA. CDR3 amino acids: CSVQIYYGYTF. In DNA, the CDR3 is TGCAGCGTACAGATATACTATGGCTACACCTTC.

This clonotype has a count of ten or more. V gene TRBV29-1 combines with J gene TRBJ2-7, with D uncertain. The CDR3 has 19 residues. Trimming pared 7 bases from V and 3 bases from J, leaving 34 bases between. Per the germline V gene, CDR1 is SQVTM and CDR2 is ANQGSEA. CDR3 residues: CSAPREIRPKPTLNYEQYF. Here the CDR3 DNA reads TGCAGCGCCCCACGCGAAATAAGACCCAAACCGACGTTAAACTACGAGCAGTACTTC.

In this sample, this clonotype turned up a few times. The chain has TRBV29-1 and TRBJ2-2, with D tentatively TRBD2 (5 bases). CDR3 size: 14 residues. V was trimmed by 6 bases and J by 0 bases, leaving 11 bases between them. Germline CDR1 SQVTM, CDR2 ANQGSEA. CDR3 bases: TGCAGCGTCGGAGCGGAACCGAACACCGGGGAGCTGTTTTTT. It translates to CSVGAEPNTGELFF.

This chain connects TRBV27 to TRBJ1-5; D call uncertain. V was cut by 4 bases and J by 3 bases, with 13 bases left in between. The CDR3 sequence is 15 residues long. Per germline, CDR1 MNHEY and CDR2 SMNVEV (reference sequence). The CDR3 loop reads CASSSMTNPNQPQHF. The CDR3 nucleotides are TGTGCCAGCAGTTCGATGACAAACCCCAATCAGCCCCAGCATTTT.

This clonotype showed up just a few times. V gene TRBV15 combines with J gene TRBJ2-1; 11 positions match TRBD2. V shed 0 bases, J shed 7 bases, and the junction held 11 bases outside the gene matches. The V gene's germline CDR1 is LNHNV and CDR2 YYDKDF (reference sequence). CDR3 size: 18 residues. The CDR3 protein is CATSREIRLAGGSNEQFF. The CDR3 DNA sequence: TGTGCCACCAGCAGAGAAATCCGGCTAGCGGGAGGTAGTAATGAGCAGTTCTTC.

The J gene is TRBJ2-1, the V gene TRBV9; 8 bases map to TRBD2. J gave up 9 bases and V 3 bases, and 26 bases lay outside the gene matches. From germline, CDR1 is SGDLS and CDR2 YYNGEE. The CDR3 sequence is 20 residues long. This chain's CDR3 is CASSALAQSPGGGRIGEQFF. The CDR3 DNA is TGTGCCAGCAGCGCTCTAGCTCAATCCCCGGGCGGGGGGAGAATAGGTGAGCAGTTCTTC.